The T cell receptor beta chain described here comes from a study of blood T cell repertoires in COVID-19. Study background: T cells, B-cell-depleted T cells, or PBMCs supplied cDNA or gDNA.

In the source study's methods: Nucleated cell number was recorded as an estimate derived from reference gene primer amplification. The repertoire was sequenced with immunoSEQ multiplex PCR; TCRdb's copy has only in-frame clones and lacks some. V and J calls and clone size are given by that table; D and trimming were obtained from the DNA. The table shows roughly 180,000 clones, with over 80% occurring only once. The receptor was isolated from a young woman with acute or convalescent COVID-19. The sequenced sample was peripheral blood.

The CDR3 bases are TGTGCCAGCAGCGGAACAGGGGTTGGTACCACTGAAGCTTTCTTT. Its protein product is CASSGTGVGTTEAFF. The V and J genes are TRBV5-6 and TRBJ1-1, with 7 bases aligning to TRBD1. This CDR3 contains 15 residues. J gave up 4 bases and V 4 bases, and 10 bases lay outside the gene matches. Germline V lookup: CDR1 SGHDT, CDR2 YYEEEE.